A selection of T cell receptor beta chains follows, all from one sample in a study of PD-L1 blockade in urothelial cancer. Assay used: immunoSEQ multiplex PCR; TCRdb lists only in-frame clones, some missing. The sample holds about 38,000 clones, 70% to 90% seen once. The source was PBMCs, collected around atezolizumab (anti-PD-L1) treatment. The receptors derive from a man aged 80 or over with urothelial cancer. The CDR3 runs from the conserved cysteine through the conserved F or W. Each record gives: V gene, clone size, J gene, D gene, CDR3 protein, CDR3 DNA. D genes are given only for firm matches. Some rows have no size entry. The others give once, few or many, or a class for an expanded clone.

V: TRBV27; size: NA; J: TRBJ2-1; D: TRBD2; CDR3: CASSLALAGQGKQFF; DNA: TGTGCCAGCAGTCTGGCACTAGCGGGGCAAGGAAAGCAGTTCTTC
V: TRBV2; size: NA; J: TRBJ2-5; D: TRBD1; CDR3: CASSVTGSGETQYF; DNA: TGTGCCAGCAGTGTGACAGGGAGTGGTGAGACCCAGTACTTC
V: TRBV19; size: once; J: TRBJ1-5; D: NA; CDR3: CASSMYNQPQHF; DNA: TGTGCCAGTAGTATGTATAATCAGCCCCAGCATTTT
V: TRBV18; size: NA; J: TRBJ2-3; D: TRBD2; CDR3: CASSPGASGVTDTQYF; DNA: TGTGCCAGCTCACCAGGTGCTAGCGGAGTCACAGATACGCAGTATTTT
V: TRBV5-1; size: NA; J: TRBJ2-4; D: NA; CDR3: CASSSEGNIQYF; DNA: TGCGCCAGCAGCTCTGAGGGTAACATTCAGTACTTC
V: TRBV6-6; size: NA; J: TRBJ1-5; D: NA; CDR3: CASSPGRGDGLQPQHF; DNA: TGTGCCAGCAGCCCAGGACGGGGAGATGGGTTGCAGCCCCAGCATTTT
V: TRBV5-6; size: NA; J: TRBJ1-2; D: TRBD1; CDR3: CASSTRQGARDGYTF; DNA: TGTGCCAGCAGCACCCGACAGGGGGCGCGGGATGGCTACACCTTC
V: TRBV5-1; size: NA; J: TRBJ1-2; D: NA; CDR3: CASSSGEYYGYTF; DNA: TGCGCCAGCTCCTCAGGGGAATACTATGGCTACACCTTC
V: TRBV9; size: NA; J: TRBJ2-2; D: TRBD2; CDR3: CASSVGTSGSTGELFF; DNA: TGTGCCAGCAGCGTAGGGACTAGCGGGAGTACCGGGGAGCTGTTTTTT
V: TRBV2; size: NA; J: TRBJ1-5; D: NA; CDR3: CASSERGSQPQHF; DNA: TGTGCCAGCAGTGAAAGGGGGAGTCAGCCCCAGCATTTT
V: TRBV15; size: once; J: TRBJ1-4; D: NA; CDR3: CATSMRGGADEKLFF; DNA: TGTGCCACCAGCATGCGGGGGGGCGCGGATGAAAAACTGTTTTTT
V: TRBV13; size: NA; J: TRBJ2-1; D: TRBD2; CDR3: CASSYHGLAGGPSYNEQFF; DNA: TGTGCCAGCAGCTACCACGGACTAGCGGGAGGCCCCTCCTACAATGAGCAGTTCTTC
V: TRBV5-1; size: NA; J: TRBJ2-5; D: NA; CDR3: CASSLVLAGQETQYF; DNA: TGCGCCAGCAGCTTGGTCCTGGCAGGGCAAGAGACCCAGTACTTC
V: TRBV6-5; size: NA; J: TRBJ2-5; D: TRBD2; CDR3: CASSRLASEETQYF; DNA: TGTGCCAGCAGTCGACTAGCTTCCGAAGAGACCCAGTACTTC
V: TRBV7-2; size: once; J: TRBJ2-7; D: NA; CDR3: CASSLNGGFIYEQYF; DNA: TGTGCCAGCAGCTTAAATGGGGGCTTTATATACGAGCAGTACTTC
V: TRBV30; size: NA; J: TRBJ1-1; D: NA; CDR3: CAWSVLIDSEAFF; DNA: TGTGCCTGGAGTGTCCTCATCGACAGCGAAGCTTTCTTT
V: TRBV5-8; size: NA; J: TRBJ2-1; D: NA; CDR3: CASSQRISSYNEQFF; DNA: TGTGCCAGCAGCCAGCGGATTAGCTCCTACAATGAGCAGTTCTTC
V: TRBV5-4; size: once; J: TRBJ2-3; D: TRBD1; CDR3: CASSSPGQGSDTQYF; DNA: TGTGCCAGCAGCTCACCGGGACAGGGGTCGGATACGCAGTATTTT
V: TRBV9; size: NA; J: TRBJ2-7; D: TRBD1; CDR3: CASSVGAGGAYEQYF; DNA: TGTGCCAGCAGCGTAGGAGCAGGGGGCGCCTACGAGCAGTACTTC
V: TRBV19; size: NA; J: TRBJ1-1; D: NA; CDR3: CASSIGGLNTEAFF; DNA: TGTGCCAGTAGTATTGGGGGGTTGAACACTGAAGCTTTCTTT
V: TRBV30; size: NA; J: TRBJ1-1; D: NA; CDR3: CAWSSQGGTEAFF; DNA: TGTGCCTGGAGTTCCCAGGGTGGAACTGAAGCTTTCTTT
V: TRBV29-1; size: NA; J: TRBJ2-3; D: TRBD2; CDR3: CSVELAGGSDTQYF; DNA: TGCAGCGTTGAACTAGCGGGAGGGTCAGATACGCAGTATTTT
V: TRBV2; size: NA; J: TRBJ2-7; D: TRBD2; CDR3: CASSRGGPRGEQYF; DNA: TGTGCCAGCAGCCGCGGGGGTCCGAGAGGGGAGCAGTACTTC
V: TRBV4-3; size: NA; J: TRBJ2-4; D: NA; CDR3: CASSQDPGGADEAKNIQYF; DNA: TGCGCCAGCAGCCAAGATCCAGGAGGGGCTGATGAAGCCAAAAACATTCAGTACTTC
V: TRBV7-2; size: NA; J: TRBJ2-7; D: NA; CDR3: CASSLDRGSYEQYF; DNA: TGTGCCAGCAGCTTGGATCGCGGCTCCTACGAGCAGTACTTC
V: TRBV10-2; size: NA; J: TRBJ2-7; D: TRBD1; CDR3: CASSWTGQTGYEQYF; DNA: TGCGCCAGCAGTTGGACAGGGCAAACTGGCTACGAGCAGTACTTC
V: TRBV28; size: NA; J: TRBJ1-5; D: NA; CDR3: CASRQQGPGPQHF; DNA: TGTGCCAGCAGGCAACAGGGACCGGGGCCCCAGCATTTT
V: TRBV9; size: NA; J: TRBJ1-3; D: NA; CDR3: CASGLTSGNTIYF; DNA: TGTGCCAGCGGACTGACCTCTGGAAACACCATATATTTT
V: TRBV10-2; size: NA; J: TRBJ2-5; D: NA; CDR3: CASSERGAETQYF; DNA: TGCGCCAGCAGTGAACGGGGAGCAGAGACCCAGTACTTC
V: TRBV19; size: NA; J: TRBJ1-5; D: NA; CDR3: CASAETGINQPQHF; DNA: TGTGCCAGCGCCGAAACAGGGATAAATCAGCCCCAGCATTTT
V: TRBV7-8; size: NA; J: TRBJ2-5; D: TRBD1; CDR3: CASSLEGGSETQYF; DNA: TGTGCCAGCAGCTTAGAAGGGGGCTCAGAGACCCAGTACTTC
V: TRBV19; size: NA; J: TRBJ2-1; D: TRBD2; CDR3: CASSTLSGSDKNEQFF; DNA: TGTGCCAGTAGCACTCTTAGCGGGAGCGATAAGAATGAGCAGTTCTTC
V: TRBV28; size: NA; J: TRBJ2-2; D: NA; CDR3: CASRDGQRIGELFF; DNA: TGTGCCAGCAGGGACGGACAGCGCATTGGGGAGCTGTTTTTT
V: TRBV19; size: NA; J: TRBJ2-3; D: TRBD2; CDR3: CASSPGLATSTDTQYF; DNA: TGTGCCAGTAGTCCGGGACTAGCGACTAGCACAGATACGCAGTATTTT
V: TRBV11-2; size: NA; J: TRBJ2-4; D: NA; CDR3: CASSWAGGSKNIQYF; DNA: TGTGCCAGCAGCTGGGCCGGCGGGTCCAAAAACATTCAGTACTTC
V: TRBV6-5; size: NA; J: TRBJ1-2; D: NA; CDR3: CASSPRPTVPYGYTF; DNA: TGTGCCAGCAGCCCACGCCCAACGGTGCCCTATGGCTACACCTTC
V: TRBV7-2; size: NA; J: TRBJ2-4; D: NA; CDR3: CASSLQGGKNIQYF; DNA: TGTGCCAGCAGCTTACAGGGTGGCAAAAACATTCAGTACTTC
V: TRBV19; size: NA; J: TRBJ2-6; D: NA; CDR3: CASSLGSGGLSGANVLTF; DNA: TGTGCCAGTAGTTTGGGTTCGGGGGGCCTCTCTGGGGCCAACGTCCTGACTTTC
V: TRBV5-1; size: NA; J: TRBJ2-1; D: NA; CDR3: CASSLSADSSYNEQFF; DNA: TGCGCCAGCAGCTTATCAGCGGACAGCTCCTACAATGAGCAGTTCTTC
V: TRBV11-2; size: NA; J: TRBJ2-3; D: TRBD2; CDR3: CASSLRGGTSGALTSTQYF; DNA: TGTGCCAGCAGCCTCAGGGGGGGGACTAGCGGGGCCCTAACGAGCACGCAGTATTTT
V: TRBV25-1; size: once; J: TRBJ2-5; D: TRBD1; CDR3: CASSESPSTGGKTQYF; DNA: TGTGCCAGCAGTGAATCCCCCTCGACAGGGGGCAAGACCCAGTACTTC
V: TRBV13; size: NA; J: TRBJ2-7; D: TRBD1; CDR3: CASSGDSAEQYF; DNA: TGTGCCAGCAGCGGGGACAGCGCTGAGCAGTACTTC
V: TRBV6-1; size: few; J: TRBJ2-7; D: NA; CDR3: CASSEYIYEQYF; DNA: TGTGCCAGCAGTGAATATATCTACGAGCAGTACTTC
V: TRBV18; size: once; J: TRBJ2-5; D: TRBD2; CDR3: CASSPLSGRAETQYF; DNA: TGTGCCAGCTCACCACTAAGCGGGAGGGCTGAGACCCAGTACTTC
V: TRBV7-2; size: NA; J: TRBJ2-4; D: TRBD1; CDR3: CASSFDRGAEYF; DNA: TGTGCCAGCAGCTTTGACAGGGGCGCCGAGTACTTC
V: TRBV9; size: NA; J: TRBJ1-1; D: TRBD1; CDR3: CASSVGDRGPFF; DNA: TGTGCCAGCAGCGTAGGTGACAGGGGACCTTTCTTT
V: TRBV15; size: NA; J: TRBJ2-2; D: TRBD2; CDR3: CATSRGSRTSANGELFF; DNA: TGTGCCACCAGCAGAGGGTCCCGGACTAGCGCCAACGGGGAGCTGTTTTTT
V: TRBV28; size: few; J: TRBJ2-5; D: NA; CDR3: CASSPPVLRETQYF; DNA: TGTGCCAGCAGCCCGCCGGTTTTACGAGAGACCCAGTACTTC
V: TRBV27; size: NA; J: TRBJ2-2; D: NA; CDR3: CASSLGGQAGGTGELFF; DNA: TGTGCCAGCAGTTTAGGAGGTCAGGCAGGAGGGACCGGGGAGCTGTTTTTT
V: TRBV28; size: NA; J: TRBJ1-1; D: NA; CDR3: CASSLSSFRNTEAFF; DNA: TGTGCCAGCAGTTTATCTTCTTTTAGGAACACTGAAGCTTTCTTT
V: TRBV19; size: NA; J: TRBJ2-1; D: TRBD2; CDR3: CATTGTSGRERYNEQFF; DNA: TGTGCCACTACCGGGACTAGCGGGAGGGAGAGGTACAATGAGCAGTTCTTC
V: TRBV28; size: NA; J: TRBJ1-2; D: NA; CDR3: CASSDSAYGYTF; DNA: TGTGCCAGCAGTGACTCTGCCTATGGCTACACCTTC
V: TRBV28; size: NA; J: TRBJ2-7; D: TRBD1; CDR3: CASSRPGQASYEQYF; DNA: TGTGCCAGCAGTCGACCGGGACAGGCATCCTACGAGCAGTACTTC
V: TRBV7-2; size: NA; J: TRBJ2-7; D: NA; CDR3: CASSFGGGHEQYF; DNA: TGTGCCAGCAGCTTTGGAGGGGGCCACGAGCAGTACTTC